The clone carrying this T cell receptor (beta chain) was picked up one time. Its matching antigen is unknown. This record comes from a study of shared clonotypes between healthy human individuals. General study findings and limits: Generally, naive subsets came out with larger estimated richness than memory subsets.

CD8 cells classed as naive were CD45RO-negative and positively selected for CCR7, excluding terminally differentiated effector memory CD45RA+ cells. Per the original methods: ImmunoSEQ gave junction-only sequences without quality scores, so filtering differed. Produced via immunoSEQ multiplex PCR; TCRdb's table is partial and in-frame only. From that table come the V and J calls and clone size; the DNA was used to work out D and trimming. The table lists over 2 million clones, about 94% of them singletons. Germline V gene sequence: CDR1 MDHEN, CDR2 SYDVKM. The V end lost 3 bases, the J end lost 8 bases, and 7 bases lay between the germline ends. This CDR3 is built from 11 residues.

The sample was naive CD8+ T cells sorted from blood. V gene TRBV28 combines with J gene TRBJ1-2; D gene unclear. This clonotype was obtained from a man aged 18 to 35 in good health. The CDR3 loop reads CASSFQNGYTF. Written as DNA, the CDR3 is TGTGCCAGCAGTTTCCAGAACGGCTACACCTTC.